This T cell receptor beta chain comes out of a study of Graves' ophthalmopathy and Graves' hyperthyroidism. In this sample, this clonotype turned up many times. V shed 10 bases and J shed 0 bases, with 21 bases lying between them. The CDR3 has 16 residues. In germline, CDR1 is ENHRY, CDR2 SYGVKD. Amplified material comprised TCR beta CDR3 regions derived from RNA transcripts. First-round RT-PCR used HTBI primers; second-round multiplex PCR followed. TCRdb recomputed calls from the multiplex PCR reads with MiXCR, one row per CDR3 protein. Found here are over a million distinct CDR3 sequences, 35% to 45% of them singletons; the top ten hold approximately 10%.

The receptor was isolated from an adult man with Graves' hyperthyroidism. This sequence joins TRBV10-3 and TRBJ1-1; maybe TRBD1 (5 bases). What was sequenced was peripheral blood or thyroid tissue (not recorded which). CDR3 DNA: TGTGCCACCCAAAGGGGTGACAGAGGCGTGAACACTGAAGCTTTCTTT. As protein: CATQRGDRGVNTEAFF.